Shown below are 30 T cell receptor beta chains from a single sample sequenced in a study of Graves' ophthalmopathy and Graves' hyperthyroidism. Beta-chain TCR CDR3 regions were amplified from RNA transcripts. An initial RT-PCR round employing HTBI primers preceded a second-round multiplex PCR. TCRdb re-called the multiplex PCR reads through MiXCR, storing one row per CDR3 protein. The table lists about 400,000 distinct CDR3 sequences, 15% to 17% of them singletons, with approximately 7% in the top ten. Input material: peripheral blood. All receptors come from a woman aged 18-30 years with stable Graves' hyperthyroidism.

This clonotype was detected ten times or more. This rearrangement joins TRBV7-9 to TRBJ1-5; no definite D call. Germline CDR1 and CDR2: SEHNR and FQNEAQ (reference sequence). The CDR3 contains 13 residues. Trimming stripped 1 base from V and 5 bases from J, with 6 bases between. The DNA of the CDR3 is TGTGCCAGCAGCTTAGAAATTGATCAGCCCCAGCATTTT. It yields the protein CASSLEIDQPQHF.

In this sample, this clonotype turned up many times. This chain joins TRBV7-8 and TRBJ1-2; 9 nucleotides agree with TRBD1. Germline V gene data show CDR1 as SGHVS and CDR2 as FQNEAQ. Trimming removed 5 bases from V and 4 bases from J; junction bases left unmatched: 8. CDR3 length: 15 residues. The CDR3 region has the DNA TGTGCCAGCAGCCCTGGGGGACAGGGACCCTATGGCTACACCTTC. Translating gives CASSPGGQGPYGYTF.

This clonotype was observed at least ten times. This chain uses TRBV19 with TRBJ2-7; D might be TRBD2 (5 bases). The CDR3 is made up of 13 amino acids. Per the germline V gene, CDR1 is LNHDA and CDR2 is SQIVND (reference sequence). V lost 3 bases and J lost 2, with 8 bases in between. This CDR3 reads CASSIGETYEQYF. For the CDR3, the DNA is TGTGCCAGTAGTATTGGGGAGACCTACGAGCAGTACTTC.

This clonotype has only a few counts. The chain carries TRBV12-3 or TRBV12-4 and TRBJ1-6; 8 bases line up with TRBD1. V lost 5 bases, J lost 8 bases, and 8 bases stayed unmatched. This CDR3 contains 15 residues. The chain's CDR3 is CASSPSQGEYSPLHF. Written as DNA, the CDR3 is TGTGCCAGCAGTCCCTCACAGGGGGAGTATTCACCCCTCCACTTT.

This clonotype appeared many times. V is TRBV6-5 and J is TRBJ1-2; TRBD1 might be the D (5 bases). The CDR3 runs to 16 residues. Germline values: CDR1 MNHEY, CDR2 SVGAGI. V shed 4 bases and J shed 3 bases, with 18 bases lying between them. CDR3 nucleotides: TGTGCCAGCAGTTCCCCCAAAGGGGCCAATTACTATGGCTACACCTTC. It encodes CASSSPKGANYYGYTF.

This clonotype showed up just a few times. A read error may explain this, as a much larger clone is one base away. No conserved phenylalanine or tryptophan ends this CDR3, so it is likely a read error. The chain joins TRBV6-1 to TRBJ1-5, with a possible D match to TRBD1 (5 bases). V lost 0 bases and J lost 5, with 8 bases in between. Germline V lookup: CDR1 MNHNS, CDR2 SASEGT. CDR3 length equals 14 residues. CDR3 bases: TGTGCCAGCAGTGAAGCAGGGGTGGATCAGCCCCAGCATCTT. Residues: CASSEAGVDQPQHL.

The table lists this clonotype with many counts. The CDR3 sequence is CASSLDGSHNQPQHF. The DNA of the CDR3 is TGTGCCAGCAGCTTAGACGGCAGCCACAATCAGCCCCAGCATTTT. The chain employs TRBV7-8 and TRBJ1-5; unclear D gene. Germline V gene data show CDR1 as SGHVS and CDR2 as FQNEAQ. Trimming pared 1 base from V and 3 bases from J, leaving 10 bases between. CDR3 length equals 15 residues.

The chain employs TRBV5-1 and TRBJ2-2; D tentatively fits TRBD1 or TRBD2 (5 bases each). The germline V gene encodes CDR1 SGHRS and CDR2 YFSETQ. Trimming shortened V by 4 bases and J by 5 bases, and 18 bases separated the two germline ends. The CDR3 covers 16 residues. Written as DNA, the CDR3 is TGCGCCAGCAGCCCCGAGGGGAGCTCTGATACCGGGGAGCTGTTTTTT. Amino acids: CASSPEGSSDTGELFF.

This clonotype was counted at least ten times. V and J are TRBV6-2 or TRBV6-3 and TRBJ2-5; D may be TRBD1 or TRBD2 (6 bases each). Between the trimmed V and J ends, which lost 0 bases and 2 bases, there was a span of 13 bases. The CDR3 consists of 16 residues. CDR1 is MNHEY, CDR2 SVGEGT, per germline. CDR3: CASSYSRRGQQETQYF. DNA of the CDR3: TGTGCCAGCAGTTACTCGAGACGGGGGCAACAAGAGACCCAGTACTTC.

This clonotype was seen at least ten times. This chain joins TRBV20-1 and TRBJ2-2, with a weak D call TRBD2 (5 bases). The V gene lost 1 base and the J gene lost 2 bases, with 8 bases spanning the gap. The CDR3 extends over 14 amino acids. Germline V CDR1 and CDR2: DFQATT, SNEGSKA (reference sequence). CDR3 sequence (DNA): TGCAGTGCTAGAGTCCGGGGAAACACCGGGGAGCTGTTTTTT. It specifies CSARVRGNTGELFF.

This chain joins TRBV14 and TRBJ2-6, with D perhaps being TRBD1 or TRBD2 (5 bases each). V lost 1 base, J lost 3 bases, and 28 bases lay in between. Looked up from germline, CDR1 is SGHDN and CDR2 is FVKESK. The CDR3 totals 22 residues. CDR3 nucleotides: TGTGCCAGCAGCCAAGTATCCTCAGATATAGACTCTCGGGGCTATGGGGCCAACGTCCTGACTTTC. Translation: CASSQVSSDIDSRGYGANVLTF.

The sample holds many counts of this clonotype. The V gene is TRBV6-5, the J gene TRBJ1-5; D not certain. Per the germline V gene, CDR1 is MNHEY and CDR2 is SVGAGI. V gave up 1 base and J gave up 6 bases, with 7 bases separating them. The CDR3 length is 13 residues. CDR3 loop: CASSYYSSQPQHF. CDR3 coding DNA: TGTGCCAGCAGTTACTACTCCAGTCAGCCCCAGCATTTT.

In this sample, this clonotype turned up many times. The rearrangement links TRBV29-1 to TRBJ1-1; tentatively, D is TRBD1 (6 bases). Germline V gene lookup returns CDR1 SQVTM and CDR2 ANQGSEA. Trimming removed 7 bases at V and 3 bases at J, with 18 bases between. The CDR3 totals 14 residues. The CDR3 sequence: CSATARGGDTEAFF. CDR3 DNA sequence: TGCAGCGCCACCGCTCGGGGGGGCGACACTGAAGCTTTCTTT.

This clonotype was seen only a few times. The chain's CDR3 is CSARVQGLYGYTF. The DNA for the CDR3 is TGCAGTGCTAGAGTCCAGGGACTCTATGGCTACACCTTC. The chain uses TRBV20-1 and TRBJ1-2, with a tentative D call TRBD1 (5 bases). CDR1 and CDR2 (germline): DFQATT, SNEGSKA (reference sequence). This CDR3 contains 13 residues. V lost 1 base to trimming and J lost 4 bases, with 10 bases between them.

This clonotype was seen ten or more times. The chain recombines TRBV28 with TRBJ2-4; perhaps TRBD1 as D (6 bases). CDR3 size: 15 residues. The ends were cut back, 1 base at V and 11 bases at J, with 18 bases in the middle. Looked up from germline, CDR1 is MDHEN and CDR2 is SYDVKM. CDR3 DNA sequence: TGTGCCAGCAGTTTATTACAGGGAATTGAGGGGCTTCAGTACTTC. Encoded protein: CASSLLQGIEGLQYF.

In this sample, this clonotype turned up many times. The V call is TRBV4-1, the J call TRBJ1-2; 7 bases fit TRBD1. The germline V gene encodes CDR1 MGHRA and CDR2 YSYEKL. CDR3 length: 14 amino acids. After removal of 0 bases from V and 6 bases from J, the junction contained 4 bases not matched to a gene. The CDR3 nucleotides read TGCGCCAGCAGCCAAGAAGACAGGGTGGATGGCTACACCTTC. Protein product: CASSQEDRVDGYTF.

This clonotype was seen only a few times. The rearrangement uses TRBV12-3 or TRBV12-4 and TRBJ2-5, with D uncertain. Trimming removed 1 base from V and 5 bases from J, with 8 bases in between. The CDR3 extends over 13 amino acids. The CDR3 protein is CASSLDGYETQYF. The CDR3 coding sequence is TGTGCCAGCAGTTTAGACGGGTACGAGACCCAGTACTTC.

Comments on this clonotype: Because it lacks the conserved phenylalanine or tryptophan at the end, this CDR3 is likely a read error. This sequence joins TRBV11-2 and TRBJ2-2; 9 nucleotides match TRBD1. Germline trimming cut 2 bases from V and 5 bases from J; bases unmatched to any gene: 6. Looked up from germline, CDR1 is SGHAT and CDR2 is FQNNGV. The CDR3 is made up of 16 amino acids. DNA for the CDR3: TGTGCCAGCAGCTTACCTACAGGGGGCGGAACCGGGGAGCTGTTTTTG. It yields the protein CASSLPTGGGTGELFL.

This clonotype was counted ten times or more. CDR3 residues: CASSPDRQLKYF. The DNA for the CDR3 is TGTGCCAGCAGCCCCGATCGACAGCTTAAGTACTTC. The chain links TRBV12-3 or TRBV12-4 to TRBJ2-4, with TRBD1 as a possible D gene (5 bases). The CDR3 is made up of 12 amino acids. V was shortened by 6 bases and J by 14 bases, with 17 bases between the two germline ends.

The sample holds many counts of this clonotype. V usage is TRBV6-1 and J usage is TRBJ2-7, with D tentatively TRBD2 (6 bases). Between the trimmed V and J ends, which lost 10 bases and 3 bases, there was a span of 10 bases. Germline CDR1 MNHNS, CDR2 SASEGT. The CDR3 runs 11 residues. CDR3 DNA sequence: TGTGCCACCGGAGGGGTCTACGAGCAGTACTTC. Protein product: CATGGVYEQYF.

This clonotype has at least ten counts. The chain uses TRBV6-1 and TRBJ1-1; the match to TRBD1 covers 8 bases. The V segment lost 5 bases and the J segment 3 bases; nucleotides outside the gene matches: 11. This CDR3 contains 16 residues. Germline loops: CDR1 MNHNS, CDR2 SASEGT. The CDR3 region is CASSPTGGWGHTEAFF. DNA for the CDR3: TGTGCCAGCAGTCCTACAGGGGGTTGGGGGCACACTGAAGCTTTCTTT.

This clonotype was observed many times. The V gene is TRBV19, the J gene TRBJ1-5; the D gene is possibly TRBD1 (5 bases). V was trimmed by 4 bases and J by 0 bases, leaving 10 bases between them. The CDR3 is 15 residues long. Germline V gene data show CDR1 as LNHDA and CDR2 as SQIVND (reference sequence). CDR3 DNA: TGTGCCAGTAGTAAGGGGCAGAATAGCAATCAGCCCCAGCATTTT. It encodes CASSKGQNSNQPQHF.

In its sample, this clonotype was seen many times. The chain combines TRBV12-3 or TRBV12-4 with TRBJ1-5; the D gene is possibly TRBD1 (5 bases). The CDR3 is 14 amino acids. The V gene lost 4 bases and the J gene lost 8 bases, with 15 bases spanning the gap. This CDR3 reads CASSSGTALEPQHF. The DNA for the CDR3 is TGTGCCAGCAGTTCCGGGACGGCCTTGGAGCCCCAGCATTTT.

Many counts were recorded for this clonotype. The V call is TRBV6-5, the J call TRBJ1-1; D not certain. Germline CDR1 is MNHEY and CDR2 is SVGAGI. The CDR3 length is 13 residues. V was trimmed by 2 bases and J by 11 bases, leaving 15 bases between them. The DNA of the CDR3 is TGTGCCAGCAGTTACGGCTCACCTGCTGGGGCTTTCTTT. Translated, it gives CASSYGSPAGAFF.

This clonotype was counted many times. The rearrangement joins TRBV6-5 to TRBJ1-1; D is perhaps TRBD1 (5 bases). V lost 2 bases and J 7 bases, leaving 17 bases between the germline ends. This CDR3 contains 15 residues. From germline, CDR1 is MNHEY and CDR2 SVGAGI. The CDR3 DNA follows: TGTGCCAGCAGTTACACCGGACCGTTGGGGCTTGAAGCTTTCTTT. It encodes CASSYTGPLGLEAFF.

This clonotype was recorded at least ten times. V is TRBV7-9 and J is TRBJ2-7; 7 nucleotides match TRBD2. The CDR3 loop spans 15 amino acids. CDR1 and CDR2 from the germline V gene are SEHNR and FQNEAQ (reference sequence). V was pared by 3 bases and J by 0 bases, with 5 bases of the junction left unmatched. CDR3 region: CASSFQERGSYEQYF. The CDR3 DNA is TGTGCCAGCAGCTTCCAGGAGCGGGGCTCCTACGAGCAGTACTTC.

This clonotype was counted ten times or more. This chain links TRBV6-1 with TRBJ2-7; TRBD1 matches 10 bases. Germline values: CDR1 MNHNS, CDR2 SASEGT. V trimming: 7 bases; J trimming: 1 base; junction bases outside the gene matches: 4. CDR3 length: 14 residues. This chain's CDR3 is CASKGQGESYEQYF. CDR3 sequence (DNA): TGTGCCAGCAAAGGACAGGGGGAATCCTACGAGCAGTACTTC.

At least ten counts were recorded for this clonotype. The chain employs TRBV20-1 and TRBJ2-7; TRBD2 matches at 9 bases. V shed 3 bases, J shed 0 bases, and the junction held 6 bases outside the gene matches. The CDR3 consists of 15 residues. Germline V lookup: CDR1 DFQATT, CDR2 SNEGSKA (reference sequence). The CDR3 DNA reads TGCAGTGCTAGCCAGAGCGGGGGGCCCTCCTACGAGCAGTACTTC. It translates to CSASQSGGPSYEQYF.

This clonotype was picked up many times. The chain has TRBV6-4 and TRBJ2-2; D perhaps matches TRBD1 (6 bases). Trimming left V 5 bases short and J 0 bases short, with 10 bases between. CDR1 is MRHNA, CDR2 SNTAGT, per germline. CDR3 length: 15 amino acids. The CDR3: CASSRTEANTGELFF. The DNA for the CDR3 is TGTGCCAGCAGTCGGACAGAGGCGAACACCGGGGAGCTGTTTTTT.

This clonotype was detected a few times. V and J are TRBV11-1 and TRBJ2-5; D might be TRBD1 (6 bases). Germline CDR1 SGHAT, CDR2 FQDESV (reference sequence). The ends were cut back, 2 bases at V and 1 base at J, with 8 bases in the middle. This CDR3 contains 14 residues. This CDR3 reads CASSLRDIQETQYF. In DNA, the CDR3 is TGTGCCAGCAGCTTACGGGACATCCAAGAGACCCAGTACTTC.